This T cell receptor beta chain derives from a study of CD8+ T cells in alopecia areata. The study team obtained lesional scalp punch biopsies and peripheral blood from alopecia areata patients. cDNA serving as the sequencing template came from extracted, reverse transcribed RNA. Repertoires were generated with immunoSEQ multiplex PCR, while TCRdb's copy carries only in-frame clones and drops some. The profile shows over 10,000 clones, around 63% of them singletons. Germline assignment: CDR1 SGHRS and CDR2 YFSETQ. The CDR3 is 11 residues long. V lost 5 bases to trimming and J lost 5 bases, with 7 bases between them.

Input material: skin. The chain links TRBV5-1 to TRBJ2-5; the D is unclear. The TCR was taken from a human donor with alopecia areata. CDR3 protein: CASSGQETQYF. The CDR3 nucleotides are TGCGCCAGCAGTGGGCAGGAGACCCAGTACTTC.